The 27 T cell receptor beta chains reported below all come from one sample, sequenced in a study of T cell clonality in common variable immunodeficiency. Method: immunoSEQ multiplex PCR; TCRdb's copy keeps in-frame clones and lacks some. Sampling found around 57,000 clones, none seen once. The sample was peripheral blood mononuclear cells. The source is a person aged 18 to 70 in good health.

In this sample, this clone turned up many times. The germline gene is not matched at one end of the junction; a read error may be the cause. Sequencing ends 3 residues short of the CDR3 end; the germline J gene provides the rest. The genes are TRBV4-2 and TRBJ2-3, with TRBD2 identical over 11 bases. Germline CDR1 reads LGHNA; CDR2 reads YNFKEQ. The CDR3 consists of 16 residues. The part of the CDR3 DNA that was read is TGCGCCAGCAGCTCCCCTAGCGGGAGGAGCACAGATACG. It specifies CASSSPSGRSTDT. The whole CDR3 sequence reads CASSSPSGRSTDTQYF.

This clone was observed many times. The read falls 3 residues short of the CDR3 end, and the missing part is taken from the germline J gene. The chain carries TRBV7-2 and TRBJ2-6; D uncertain. The V gene lost 5 bases and the J gene lost 4 bases, with 9 bases spanning the gap. Germline loops: CDR1 SGHTA, CDR2 FQGNSA. The CDR3 is 14 residues long. The CDR3 DNA, read in part, is TGTGCCAGCAGCGTCAATTCCGGGGCCAACGTC. This encodes CASSVNSGANV. The whole CDR3 region reads CASSVNSGANVLTF.

There are many counts of this clone. The covered CDR3 bases are TGTGCCAGCAGGGCCACTAGCGTCCCCTACGAG. Protein sequence: CASRATSVPYE. The entire CDR3 protein is CASRATSVPYEQYF. The rearrangement links TRBV6-4 to TRBJ2-7, with 7 bases aligning to TRBD2. The CDR3 goes on 3 residues after the read ends, and that part is filled in from the germline J gene. CDR1 is MRHNA, CDR2 SNTAGT, per germline. J lost 2 bases, V lost 6 bases, and 7 bases had no gene match. CDR3 size: 14 residues.

This clone appeared a few times. From the germline J gene comes the end of the CDR3, since the read stops 3 residues before it. The rearrangement joins TRBV30 to TRBJ1-4; the D gene is possibly TRBD1 (6 bases). CDR1 is GTSNPN and CDR2 is SVGIG in the germline V gene (reference sequence). V dropped 0 bases and J dropped 4 bases, with 12 bases sitting between them. CDR3 length: 15 residues. The CDR3 region is CAWSVGQFYNEKLFF. The DNA read from the CDR3 is TGTGCCTGGAGTGTTGGACAGTTTTATAATGAAAAA.

This clone was observed a handful of times. The CDR3 goes on 3 residues after the read ends, and that part is filled in from the germline J gene. V gene TRBV6-1 combines with J gene TRBJ2-7, with a possible D match to TRBD2 (6 bases). The CDR3 length is 16 residues. Germline V gene lookup returns CDR1 MNHNS and CDR2 SASEGT. The V gene lost 4 bases and the J gene lost 0 bases, with 16 bases spanning the gap. CDR3 in amino acids: CASSGRSGGSSYEQYF. CDR3 DNA, as far as it was read: TGTGCCAGCAGTGGGCGAAGCGGAGGGAGCTCCTACGAG.

In this sample, this clone turned up many times. Sequencing ends 3 residues short of the CDR3 end; the germline J gene provides the rest. This chain joins TRBV7-9 and TRBJ2-3; a weak D match, TRBD1 (5 bases). Germline values: CDR1 SEHNR, CDR2 FQNEAQ (reference sequence). V was shortened by 5 bases and J by 6 bases, with 18 bases between the two germline ends. The CDR3 covers 15 residues. The CDR3 loop reads CASSHRWAERDTQYF. The sequenced CDR3 bases are TGTGCCAGCAGCCACAGGTGGGCAGAGAGGGATACG.

In the case of this clone: The missing CDR3 end, 3 residues past where the read stops, is filled in from the germline J gene. V usage is TRBV19 and J usage is TRBJ2-2; tentative D call: TRBD1 (8 bases). This CDR3 region has 14 residues. Looked up from germline, CDR1 is LNHDA and CDR2 is SQIVND (reference sequence). The sequenced CDR3 bases are TGTGCCAGTAACAGGGGGGGAACTTGGTCACCG. This gives the protein CASNRGGTWSP. In full, the CDR3 reads CASNRGGTWSPLFF.

This clone was detected many times. The read stops 3 residues short of the end of the CDR3; the missing end is completed from the germline J gene. V gene TRBV6-2 or TRBV6-3 combines with J gene TRBJ2-1, with TRBD2 identical over 10 bases. Germline V lookup: CDR1 MNHEY, CDR2 SVGEGT. This CDR3 comprises 17 residues. After removal of 5 bases from V and 0 bases from J, the junction contained 7 bases not matched to a gene. The sequenced CDR3 bases are TGTGCCAGCAGTCATGACGGACTAGCGGACTCCTACAATGAG. It yields the protein CASSHDGLADSYNE. The CDR3 in its entirety is CASSHDGLADSYNEQFF.

Many counts were recorded for this clone. Coverage ceases 3 residues before the CDR3 finishes, and the germline J gene fills in the end. V is TRBV20-1 and J is TRBJ1-1, with 10 bases that match TRBD1. CDR1 and CDR2 from the germline V gene are DFQATT and SNEGSKA (reference sequence). Germline trimming cut 3 bases from V and 6 bases from J; bases unmatched to any gene: 7. This CDR3 has 14 residues. The CDR3 region is CSASPRQGAAEAFF. Incomplete CDR3 DNA: TGCAGTGCTAGTCCGAGACAGGGGGCGGCTGAA.

In this sample, this clone turned up many times. The sequence runs out 3 residues before the end of the CDR3; the remainder is reconstructed from the germline J gene. The chain couples TRBV5-4 to TRBJ2-1; 14 nucleotides agree with TRBD2. J gave up 5 bases and V 5 bases, and 6 bases lay outside the gene matches. This CDR3 has 16 amino acids. CDR1 and CDR2 from the germline V gene are SGHNT and YYREEE (reference sequence). Partial CDR3 DNA: TGTGCCAGCAGTATCGGGACTAGCGGGAGTAACAATGAG. Protein product: CASSIGTSGSNNE. The complete CDR3 reads CASSIGTSGSNNEQFF.

This clone was observed many times. The read falls 3 residues short of the CDR3 end, and the missing part is taken from the germline J gene. The rearrangement links TRBV5-1 to TRBJ1-1; a possible D gene is TRBD1 (6 bases). The V end was cut by 2 bases, the J end by 1 base, with 12 bases between. Per the germline V gene, CDR1 is SGHRS and CDR2 is YFSETQ. The CDR3 loop spans 15 amino acids. CDR3 sequence reads: CASSLTGTPNTEAFF. The CDR3 DNA, read in part, is TGCGCCAGCAGCTTAACCGGGACACCGAACACTGAA.

There are many counts of this clone. From the germline J gene comes the end of the CDR3, since the read stops 3 residues before it. The chain has TRBV20-1 and TRBJ2-1; perhaps TRBD2 as D (6 bases). Germline V gene lookup returns CDR1 DFQATT and CDR2 SNEGSKA (reference sequence). Between the trimmed V and J ends, which lost 3 bases and 9 bases, there was a span of 21 bases. The CDR3 runs 15 residues. Incomplete CDR3 DNA: TGCAGTGCTAGGGACCCCCGCGGGAACCGGGGTGAG. Encoded protein: CSARDPRGNRGE. The whole CDR3 sequence reads CSARDPRGNRGEQFF.

Note on this clone: A much larger clone lies a single base off, so this may be a read error. Read data end 3 residues before the CDR3 end; the end is taken from the germline J gene. The chain couples TRBV10-3 to TRBJ2-7; a weak D match, TRBD1 (5 bases). Germline V gene lookup returns CDR1 ENHRY and CDR2 SYGVKD. The CDR3 runs 16 residues. The germline V and J ends were trimmed by 0 bases and 0 bases, with 12 bases remaining between them. CDR3 protein: CAISESFQGGSYEQYF. The DNA read from the CDR3 is TGTGCCATCAGTGAGTCGTTTCAGGGCGGCTCCTACGAG.

In this sample, this clone turned up many times. The read ends 3 residues shy of where the CDR3 ends; the end is completed using the germline J gene. The J gene is TRBJ2-2, the V gene TRBV13; 9 bases match TRBD2. Germline lookup yields CDR1 PRHDT and CDR2 FYEKMQ (reference sequence). V lost 0 bases, J lost 5 bases, and 7 bases stayed unmatched. The CDR3 consists of 17 residues. The CDR3 loop reads CASSLGWREGRTGELFF. CDR3 DNA, as far as it was read: TGTGCCAGCAGCTTAGGTTGGCGGGAGGGCCGTACCGGGGAG.

In its sample, this clone was seen many times. From the germline J gene comes the end of the CDR3, since the read stops 3 residues before it. Other DNA variants within this sample encode the same CDR3. V gene TRBV6-2 or TRBV6-3 combines with J gene TRBJ2-1; tentative D call: TRBD1 (6 bases). This CDR3 has 12 amino acids. CDR1 is MNHEY and CDR2 is SVGEGT in the germline V gene. Between the trimmed V and J ends, which lost 5 bases and 7 bases, there was a span of 9 bases. The chain's CDR3 is CASSRQGNEQFF. The sequenced CDR3 bases are TGTGCCAGCAGTAGGCAGGGGAATGAG.

This clone came up many times. The observed sequence ends 3 residues before the CDR3 terminus, with the missing tail filled in from the germline J gene. This rearrangement joins TRBV7-3 to TRBJ2-1; TRBD2 matches 9 bases. V shed 1 base and J 9 bases; nucleotides not matched to a gene: 1. The CDR3 is 13 amino acids. Germline V gene lookup returns CDR1 SGHTA and CDR2 FQGTGA. Partial CDR3 DNA: TGTGCCAGCAGCTTAATGACTAGCGGTGAG. It encodes CASSLMTSGE. The full CDR3 reads CASSLMTSGEQFF.

In its sample, this clone was seen many times. The CDR3 region is CASSFFPSSHGLSSYNEQFF. CDR3 bases read: TGTGCCAGCAGCTTCTTCCCTAGCAGTCACGGATTGAGCTCCTACAATGAG. V gene TRBV13 combines with J gene TRBJ2-1, with TRBD2 as a possible D gene (5 bases). The CDR3 end is not reached by the read, which stops 3 residues before it; the germline J gene fills it in. Trimming took off 3 bases at V and 0 bases at J, with 24 bases between the two ends. CDR1 PRHDT and CDR2 FYEKMQ come from the germline V gene (reference sequence). The CDR3 has 20 residues.

About this clone itself: The read terminates 3 residues before the CDR3 end, so the remaining end is supplied by the germline J gene. The V gene is TRBV20-1, the J gene TRBJ2-1; 8 bases map to TRBD2. This CDR3 has 15 residues. CDR1 is DFQATT and CDR2 is SNEGSKA in the germline V gene (reference sequence). Trimming took 1 base from V and 8 from J; bases not matched to a gene: 10. CDR3 in amino acids: CSARGRSGRWYEQFF. The sequenced CDR3 bases are TGCAGTGCTAGAGGTCGCAGCGGGAGATGGTATGAG.

About this clone itself: The CDR3 end is not reached by the read, which stops 3 residues before it; the germline J gene fills it in. The chain joins TRBV7-2 to TRBJ1-5, with D unresolved. Trimming took 1 base from V and 0 from J, leaving 7 bases between them. CDR3 length equals 15 residues. Germline values: CDR1 SGHTA, CDR2 FQGNSA. CDR3 sequence: CASSLGGSSNQPQHF. CDR3 DNA, as far as it was read: TGTGCCAGCAGCTTAGGAGGGTCTAGCAATCAGCCC.

This clone was seen many times. Coverage ceases 3 residues before the CDR3 finishes, and the germline J gene fills in the end. The chain recombines TRBV19 with TRBJ1-1; D unresolved. Germline V gene sequence: CDR1 LNHDA, CDR2 SQIVND (reference sequence). Trimming cost V 6 bases and J 1 base, with 15 bases left between them. The length of the CDR3 is 15 residues. This CDR3 is CASSQTLSQNTEAFF. The DNA read from the CDR3 is TGTGCCAGTAGCCAAACTCTTTCTCAGAACACTGAA.

This clone was seen repeatedly, ten times or more. The CDR3 extends 3 residues past the end of the read, so its final part is completed from the germline J gene. The chain has TRBV19 and TRBJ1-5; 10 bases map to TRBD1. The CDR3 is 15 residues long. Unmatched junction bases numbered 8, after V lost 6 bases and J lost 6 bases. CDR1 LNHDA and CDR2 SQIVND come from the germline V gene (reference sequence). The DNA read from the CDR3 is TGTGCCAGTAGGGGCGGGACAGGGGTATTTCAGCCC. Amino acid sequence: CASRGGTGVFQP. The full CDR3 protein reads CASRGGTGVFQPQHF.

This clone was recorded many times. The read halts 3 residues ahead of the CDR3 end, with the missing end drawn from the germline J gene. The chain combines TRBV6-2 or TRBV6-3 with TRBJ2-7; perhaps TRBD1 as D (6 bases). CDR1 is MNHEY, CDR2 SVGEGT, per germline. This CDR3 is 17 amino acids long. Trimming shortened V by 2 bases and J by 2 bases, and 19 bases separated the two germline ends. The CDR3 protein is CASSYEIDRIVTYEQYF. The covered CDR3 bases are TGTGCCAGCAGTTACGAAATAGACAGGATAGTTACCTACGAG.

This clone was seen many times. The CDR3 DNA, read in part, is TGTGCCAGCACCTCCCCCTTAGCGGGAGGGGGTGAG. Residues: CASTSPLAGGGE. The whole CDR3 protein is CASTSPLAGGGEQFF. The genes are TRBV7-2 and TRBJ2-1; TRBD2 matches 11 bases. The read ends 3 residues shy of where the CDR3 ends; the end is completed using the germline J gene. The germline V gene encodes CDR1 SGHTA and CDR2 FQGNSA. J lost 9 bases, V lost 7 bases, and 11 bases had no gene match. The CDR3 sequence is 15 residues long.

This clone was seen more than once but under ten times. The read terminates 3 residues ahead of where the CDR3 ends, so the germline J gene completes it. The rearrangement uses TRBV20-1 and TRBJ2-3, with no clear D. Germline V CDR1 and CDR2: DFQATT, SNEGSKA (reference sequence). The CDR3 is made up of 19 amino acids. CDR3 DNA (partial): TGCAGTGCTAGAGATCTACGCGCCCGACTCAGATGGTACCAAGAGACG. This translates into CSARDLRARLRWYQET. The entire CDR3 sequence reads CSARDLRARLRWYQETQYF.

This clone was seen repeatedly, ten times or more. The read gets to within 3 residues of the CDR3 end, and the germline J gene fills in the rest. The genes are TRBV9 and TRBJ2-7; TRBD2 matches 12 bases. The J segment lost 2 bases and the V segment lost 4 bases, leaving 7 bases of the junction unmatched. The CDR3 spans 16 residues. Germline assignment: CDR1 SGDLS and CDR2 YYNGEE. The CDR3 DNA, read in part, is TGTGCCAGCAGCCAACGGACTAGCGGGATGGCCTACGAG. Protein product: CASSQRTSGMAYE. The full CDR3 sequence reads CASSQRTSGMAYEQYF.

Many counts were recorded for this clone. Read data end 3 residues before the CDR3 end; the end is taken from the germline J gene. V usage is TRBV7-6 and J usage is TRBJ2-7, with a weak D call TRBD2 (7 bases). The germline V gene has CDR1 SGHVS and CDR2 FNYEAQ. V lost 5 bases and J lost 0, with 17 bases in between. CDR3 length: 16 residues. The CDR3 DNA, read in part, is TGTGCCAGCAGCCCGTGGGGGGGCTCGAACTCCTACGAG. Translation gives CASSPWGGSNSYE. From start to end, the CDR3 is CASSPWGGSNSYEQYF. Together with reference TRBV7-6 and TRBJ2-7, the CDR3 gives the full variable domain: GAGVSQSPRYKVTKRGQDVALRCDPISGHVSLYWYRQALGQGPEFLTYFNYEAQQDKSGLPNDRFSAERPEGSISTLTIQRTEQRDSAMYRCASSPWGGSNSYEQYFGPGTRLTVT.

As to this clone: Read data end 3 residues before the CDR3 end; the end is taken from the germline J gene. This sequence joins TRBV30 and TRBJ1-2; perhaps TRBD1 as D (5 bases). This CDR3 contains 14 residues. Germline assignment: CDR1 GTSNPN and CDR2 SVGIG (reference sequence). The CDR3 spells CAWSWGGTYNDYTF. The part of the CDR3 DNA that was read is TGTGCCTGGAGTTGGGGGGGAACGTACAATGAC.